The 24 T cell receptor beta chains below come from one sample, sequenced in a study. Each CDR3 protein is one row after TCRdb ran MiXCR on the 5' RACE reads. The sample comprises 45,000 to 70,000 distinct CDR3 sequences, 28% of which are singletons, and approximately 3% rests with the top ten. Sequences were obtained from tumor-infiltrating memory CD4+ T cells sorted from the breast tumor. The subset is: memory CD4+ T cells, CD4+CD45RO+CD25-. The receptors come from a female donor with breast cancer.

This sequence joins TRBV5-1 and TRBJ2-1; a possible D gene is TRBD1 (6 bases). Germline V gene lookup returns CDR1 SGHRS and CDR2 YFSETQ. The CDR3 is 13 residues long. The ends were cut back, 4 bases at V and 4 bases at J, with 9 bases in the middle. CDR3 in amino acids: CASSRGGYNEQFF. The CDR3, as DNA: TGCGCCAGCAGCCGAGGGGGTTACAATGAGCAGTTCTTC.

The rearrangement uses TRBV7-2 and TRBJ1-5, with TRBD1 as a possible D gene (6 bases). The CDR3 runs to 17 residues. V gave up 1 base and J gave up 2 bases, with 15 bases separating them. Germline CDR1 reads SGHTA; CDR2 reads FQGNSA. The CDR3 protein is CASSLVGGAGGNQPQHF. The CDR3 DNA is TGTGCCAGCAGCTTAGTTGGGGGGGCTGGGGGCAATCAGCCCCAGCATTTT.

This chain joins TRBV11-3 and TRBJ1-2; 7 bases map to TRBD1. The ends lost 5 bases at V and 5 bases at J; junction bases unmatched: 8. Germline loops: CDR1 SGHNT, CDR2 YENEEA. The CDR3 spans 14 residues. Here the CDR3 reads CASSPGQEGYGYTF. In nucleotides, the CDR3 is TGTGCCAGCAGCCCCGGACAGGAAGGGTATGGCTACACCTTC. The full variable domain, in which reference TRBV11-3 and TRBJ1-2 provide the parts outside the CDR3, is EAGVVQSPRYKIIEKKQPVAFWCNPISGHNTLYWYLQNLGQGPELLIRYENEEAVDDSQLPKDRFSAERLKGVDSTLKIQPAELGDSAVYLCASSPGQEGYGYTFGSGTRLTVV.

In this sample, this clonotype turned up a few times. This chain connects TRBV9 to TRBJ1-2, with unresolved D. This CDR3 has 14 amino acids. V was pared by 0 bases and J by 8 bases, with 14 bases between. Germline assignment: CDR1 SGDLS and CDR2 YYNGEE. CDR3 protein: CASSVDLSGKGYTF. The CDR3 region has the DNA TGTGCCAGCAGCGTAGATCTGTCGGGGAAAGGCTACACCTTC.

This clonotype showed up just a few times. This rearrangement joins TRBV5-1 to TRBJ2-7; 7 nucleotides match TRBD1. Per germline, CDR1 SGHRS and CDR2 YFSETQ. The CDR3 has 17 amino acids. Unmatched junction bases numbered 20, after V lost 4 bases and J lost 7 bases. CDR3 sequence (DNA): TGCGCCAGCAGCACCCGGGACAGAATTACCCTACGGATGGAGCAGTACTTC. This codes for CASSTRDRITLRMEQYF.

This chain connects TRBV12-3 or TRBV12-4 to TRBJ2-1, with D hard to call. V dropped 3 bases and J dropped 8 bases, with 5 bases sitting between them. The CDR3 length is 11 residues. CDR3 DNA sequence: TGTGCCAGCAGTTTTCTCGATGAGCAGTTCTTC. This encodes CASSFLDEQFF.

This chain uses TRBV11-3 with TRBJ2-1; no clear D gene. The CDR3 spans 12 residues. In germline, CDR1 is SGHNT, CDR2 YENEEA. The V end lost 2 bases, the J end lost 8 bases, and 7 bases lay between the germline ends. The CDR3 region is CASSLRRDEQFF. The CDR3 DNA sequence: TGTGCCAGCAGCTTAAGAAGGGATGAGCAGTTCTTC.

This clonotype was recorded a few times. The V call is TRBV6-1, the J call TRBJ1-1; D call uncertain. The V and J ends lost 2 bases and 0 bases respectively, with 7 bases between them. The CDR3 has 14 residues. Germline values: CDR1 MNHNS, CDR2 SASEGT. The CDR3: CASSERQMNTEAFF. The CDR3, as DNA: TGTGCCAGCAGTGAAAGACAAATGAACACTGAAGCTTTCTTT.

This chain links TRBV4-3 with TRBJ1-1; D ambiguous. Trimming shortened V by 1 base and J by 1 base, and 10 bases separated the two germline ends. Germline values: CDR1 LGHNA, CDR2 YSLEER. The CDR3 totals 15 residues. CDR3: CASSQGSSGNTEAFF. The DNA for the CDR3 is TGCGCCAGCAGCCAAGGTTCTTCAGGGAACACTGAAGCTTTCTTT.

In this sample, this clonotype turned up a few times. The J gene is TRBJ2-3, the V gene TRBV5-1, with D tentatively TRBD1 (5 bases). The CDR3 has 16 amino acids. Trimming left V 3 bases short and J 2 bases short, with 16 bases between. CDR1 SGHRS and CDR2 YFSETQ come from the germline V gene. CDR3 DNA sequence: TGCGCCAGCAGCTCCGCCTTACAGGCTGACACAGATACGCAGTATTTT. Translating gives CASSSALQADTDTQYF.

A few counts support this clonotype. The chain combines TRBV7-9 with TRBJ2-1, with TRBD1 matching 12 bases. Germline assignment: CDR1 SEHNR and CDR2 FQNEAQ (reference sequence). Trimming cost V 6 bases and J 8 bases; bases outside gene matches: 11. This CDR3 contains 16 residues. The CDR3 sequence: CASSSSPGQGADEQFF. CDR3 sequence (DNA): TGTGCCAGCAGTTCATCACCGGGACAGGGGGCGGATGAGCAGTTCTTC.

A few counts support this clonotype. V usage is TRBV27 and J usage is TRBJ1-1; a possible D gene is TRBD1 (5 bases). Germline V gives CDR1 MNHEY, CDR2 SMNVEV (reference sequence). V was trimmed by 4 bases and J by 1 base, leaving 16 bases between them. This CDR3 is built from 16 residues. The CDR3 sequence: CASSWGLGTRNTEAFF. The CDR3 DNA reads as TGTGCCAGCAGTTGGGGTCTAGGGACCCGGAACACTGAAGCTTTCTTT.

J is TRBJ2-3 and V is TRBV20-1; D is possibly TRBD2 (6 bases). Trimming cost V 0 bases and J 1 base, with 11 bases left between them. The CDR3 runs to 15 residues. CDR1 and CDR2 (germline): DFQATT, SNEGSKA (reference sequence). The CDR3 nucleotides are TGCAGTGCTAGAGATGGGGCTAGCGGCACAGATACGCAGTATTTT. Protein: CSARDGASGTDTQYF.

The DNA for the CDR3 is TGTGCCAGCAGTTTATCCCTATCCTTAATTCAGCCCCAGCATTTT. Residues: CASSLSLSLIQPQHF. This sequence joins TRBV27 and TRBJ1-5; D unclear. V was clipped by 0 bases and J by 6 bases, with 12 bases between them. The CDR3 consists of 15 residues. CDR1 is MNHEY and CDR2 is SMNVEV in the germline V gene (reference sequence).

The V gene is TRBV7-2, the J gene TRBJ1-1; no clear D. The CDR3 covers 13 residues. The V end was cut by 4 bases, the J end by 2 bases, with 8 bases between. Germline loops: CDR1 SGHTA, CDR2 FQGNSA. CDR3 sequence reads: CASSYGLNTEAFF. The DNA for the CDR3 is TGTGCCAGCAGCTACGGACTTAACACTGAAGCTTTCTTT.

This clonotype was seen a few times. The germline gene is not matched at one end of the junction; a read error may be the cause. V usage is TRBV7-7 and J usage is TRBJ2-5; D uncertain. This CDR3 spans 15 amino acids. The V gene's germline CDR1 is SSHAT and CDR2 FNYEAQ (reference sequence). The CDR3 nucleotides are TGTGCTAGCAGCTTAGAGTTTGCTTGGCCAGAGACCCAGTACTTC. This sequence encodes CASSLEFAWPETQYF.

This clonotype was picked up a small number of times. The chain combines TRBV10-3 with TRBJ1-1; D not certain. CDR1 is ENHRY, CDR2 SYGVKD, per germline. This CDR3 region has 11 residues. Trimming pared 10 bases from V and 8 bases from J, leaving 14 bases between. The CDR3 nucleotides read TGTGCCACCTCAGGTTACGAAGAAGCTTTCTTT. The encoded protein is CATSGYEEAFF.

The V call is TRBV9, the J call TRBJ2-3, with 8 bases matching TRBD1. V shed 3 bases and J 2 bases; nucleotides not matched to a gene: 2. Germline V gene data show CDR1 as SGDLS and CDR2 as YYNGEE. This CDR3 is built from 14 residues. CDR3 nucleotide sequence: TGTGCCAGCAGCGAGGGACAGGCCACAGATACGCAGTATTTT. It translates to CASSEGQATDTQYF.

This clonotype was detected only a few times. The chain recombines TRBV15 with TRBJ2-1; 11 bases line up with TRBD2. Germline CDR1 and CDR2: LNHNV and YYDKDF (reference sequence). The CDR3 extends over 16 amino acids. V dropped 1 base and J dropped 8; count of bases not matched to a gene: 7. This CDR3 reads CATSRGELAGADEQFF. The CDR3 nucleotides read TGTGCCACCAGCAGAGGAGAACTAGCGGGAGCGGATGAGCAGTTCTTC.

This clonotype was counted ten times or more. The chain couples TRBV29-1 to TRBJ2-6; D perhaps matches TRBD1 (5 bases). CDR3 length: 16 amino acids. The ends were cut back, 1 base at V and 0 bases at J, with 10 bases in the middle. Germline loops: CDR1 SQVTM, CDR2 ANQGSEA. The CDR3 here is CSVEAPGPSGANVLTF. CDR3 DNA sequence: TGCAGCGTTGAAGCGCCAGGGCCCTCTGGGGCCAACGTCCTGACTTTC.

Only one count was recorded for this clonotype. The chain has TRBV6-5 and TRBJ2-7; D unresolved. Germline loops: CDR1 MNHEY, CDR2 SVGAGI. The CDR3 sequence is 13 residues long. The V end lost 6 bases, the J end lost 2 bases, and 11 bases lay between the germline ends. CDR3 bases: TGTGCCAGCAGCGTACACGAAACCTACGAGCAGTACTTC. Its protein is CASSVHETYEQYF.

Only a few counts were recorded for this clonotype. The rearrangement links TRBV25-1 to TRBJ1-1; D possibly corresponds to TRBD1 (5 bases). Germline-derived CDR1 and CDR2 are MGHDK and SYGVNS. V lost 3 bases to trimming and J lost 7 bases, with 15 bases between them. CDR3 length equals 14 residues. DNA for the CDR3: TGTGCCAGCAGTGATTGGGGCCGGACAAGTGAAGCTTTCTTT. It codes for CASSDWGRTSEAFF.

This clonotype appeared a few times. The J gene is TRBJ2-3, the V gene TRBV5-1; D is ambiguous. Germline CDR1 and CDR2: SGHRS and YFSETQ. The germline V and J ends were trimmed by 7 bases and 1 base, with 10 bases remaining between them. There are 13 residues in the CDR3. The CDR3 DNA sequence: TGCGCCAGCCGACCTGGGGGCACAGATACGCAGTATTTT. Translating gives CASRPGGTDTQYF.

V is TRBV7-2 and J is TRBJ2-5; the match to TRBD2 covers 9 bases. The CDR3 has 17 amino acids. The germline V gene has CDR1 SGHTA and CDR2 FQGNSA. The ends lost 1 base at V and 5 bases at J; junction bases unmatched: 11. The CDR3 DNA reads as TGTGCCAGCAGCTTAGGGCTAGCGGGAATCGACTCCGAGACCCAGTACTTC. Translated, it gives CASSLGLAGIDSETQYF.